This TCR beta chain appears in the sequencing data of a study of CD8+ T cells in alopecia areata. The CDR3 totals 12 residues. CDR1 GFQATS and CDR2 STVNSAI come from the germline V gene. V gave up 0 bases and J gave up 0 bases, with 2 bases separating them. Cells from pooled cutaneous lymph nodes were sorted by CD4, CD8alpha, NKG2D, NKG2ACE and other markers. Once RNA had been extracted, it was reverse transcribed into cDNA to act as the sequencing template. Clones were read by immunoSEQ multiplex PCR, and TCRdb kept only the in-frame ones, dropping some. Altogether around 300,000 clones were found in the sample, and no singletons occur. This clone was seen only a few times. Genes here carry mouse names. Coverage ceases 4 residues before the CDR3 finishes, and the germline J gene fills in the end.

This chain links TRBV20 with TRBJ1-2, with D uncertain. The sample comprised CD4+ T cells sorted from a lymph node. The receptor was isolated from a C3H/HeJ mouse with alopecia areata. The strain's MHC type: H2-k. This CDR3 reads CGARDTNSDYTF. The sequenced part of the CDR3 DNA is TGTGGTGCTAGGGACACAAACTCC.